Listed below are T cell receptor beta chains from one sample, sequenced in a study of blood T cell repertoires in COVID-19. Profiling relied on immunoSEQ multiplex PCR, and the TCRdb table lists in-frame clones only, not all of them. Seen here are about 140,000 clones, 84% observed once, and the top ten hold 3% to 4.5%. Sequenced sample: peripheral blood. These TCRs come from a woman aged 60-75 years with acute or convalescent COVID-19. The CDR3 runs from the conserved cysteine through the conserved F or W. D genes are given only for firm matches. Clone size is stated in some rows and not others, as once, few, many or a class when expanded.

size | J | D | V | DNA | CDR3
- | TRBJ1-5 | - | TRBV6-1 | TGTGCCAGCAGTGATTCCTTGGGACACCCTAATCAGCCCCAGCATTTT | CASSDSLGHPNQPQHF
few | TRBJ2-2 | - | TRBV27 | TGTGCCAGCAGTTTAAGACCAGGGGCGAACACCGGGGAGCTGTTTTTT | CASSLRPGANTGELFF
- | TRBJ1-2 | TRBD1 | TRBV4-1 | TGCGCCAGCAGCCAAGGGCCCGGGACAGGGGGTAACTATGGCTACACCTTC | CASSQGPGTGGNYGYTF
many | TRBJ1-1 | TRBD1 | TRBV7-2 | TGTGCCAGCAGACTACAGGGGGCGACGAACACTGAAGCTTTCTTT | CASRLQGATNTEAFF
- | TRBJ1-6 | TRBD1 | TRBV27 | TGTGCCAGCAGTTTCCGGGACAGCACCTATTCACCCCTCCACTTT | CASSFRDSTYSPLHF
few | TRBJ1-4 | - | TRBV6-5 | TGTGCCAGCAGTTTGGGCAAAGGGACACCGCAGGAAAAACTGTTTTTT | CASSLGKGTPQEKLFF
- | TRBJ2-3 | - | TRBV6-2/TRBV6-3 | TGTGCCAGCAGTAACTGGGATCAGAGGGTCACAGATACGCAGTATTTT | CASSNWDQRVTDTQYF
once | TRBJ2-1 | TRBD2 | TRBV9 | TGTGCCAGCAGCGCGATGGGACTAGCGGGAGGGTTGAGCTCCTACAATGAGCAGTTCTTC | CASSAMGLAGGLSSYNEQFF
- | TRBJ2-2 | - | TRBV18 | TGTGCCAGCTCACCTACCAGGGGTCTCACCGGGGAGCTGTTTTTT | CASSPTRGLTGELFF
few | TRBJ1-2 | - | TRBV30 | TGTGCCTGGAAGAGACAGGAGATCCGATGGGATGGCTACACCTTC | CAWKRQEIRWDGYTF
- | TRBJ1-6 | TRBD1 | TRBV7-2 | TGTGCCAGCAGCTCGCGCACAAACAGGGGAGTATCGTATTCACCCCTCCACTTT | CASSSRTNRGVSYSPLHF
- | TRBJ2-7 | - | TRBV5-5 | TGTGCCAGCAGCTACCGCAGCAGCGGAACGGAGCAGTACTTC | CASSYRSSGTEQYF
few | TRBJ1-4 | TRBD1 | TRBV2 | TGTGCCAGCAGGGGGTTGGGACAGGGATACCGGCGTGAAAAACTGTTTTTT | CASRGLGQGYRREKLFF
few | TRBJ1-1 | - | TRBV7-9 | TGTGCCAGCAGCTCCATCAGGGCGAACACTGAAGCTTTCTTT | CASSSIRANTEAFF
- | TRBJ1-1 | - | TRBV14 | TGTGCCAGCAGTCGCGGGGGCGCGTACACTGAAGCTTTCTTT | CASSRGGAYTEAFF
- | TRBJ1-3 | - | TRBV20-1 | TGCAGTGCTAGTCCCCTTACAGGGTTTGGTGGAAACACCATATATTTT | CSASPLTGFGGNTIYF